The text below deals with one TCR beta chain. V lost 6 bases and J 9 bases, leaving 9 bases between the germline ends. CDR3 length: 11 amino acids. Across 24 US areas, participants ranged in age from roughly 18 to 95 years. Cohort allocation depended upon clinical history that participants reported. Two consecutive negative NP/OP PCR tests, clearance, or resolved symptoms defined Cohort 3 recovery. Assay: immunoSEQ multiplex PCR; the TCRdb copy retains only in-frame clones and omits some. The table shows a few hundred thousand clones, with approximately 90% occurring only once. This sample stems from a study of blood T cell repertoires in COVID-19. About the study: Whether acute or convalescent, the COVID-19 samples came from the United States, Italy and Spain.

This TCR was recovered from a woman aged 45-65 years who had recovered from COVID-19. The sequenced sample consisted of PBMCs or T cells enriched from blood (not recorded which). The chain employs TRBV12-3 or TRBV12-4 and TRBJ1-3, with no clear D. This CDR3 reads CASSGGGTIYF. CDR3 DNA sequence: TGTGCCAGCAGCGGTGGAGGCACCATATATTTT.